A selection of T cell receptor beta chains follows, all from one sample in a study of vaccination effects on CD4 cells after COVID-19. Their target antigens are unknown. Measured with immunoSEQ multiplex PCR; TCRdb has only the in-frame clones, and not every one. The repertoire holds tens of thousands of clones, with about three quarters as singletons. Specimen: CD4+ T cells from PBMCs cultured with HCoV-229E spike peptides, collected after COVID-19 vaccination. These receptors all stem from a human donor who received a COVID-19 vaccine. Both conserved end residues are part of each CDR3. The order of the fields is J gene, D gene, clone size, V gene, CDR3 protein, CDR3 DNA. A D gene is named only where the DNA matches it firmly. The size of a clone is reported for some rows only, either as once, few or many, or as a class for expanded clones.

J: TRBJ1-3
D: -
size: -
V: TRBV6-1
CDR3: CASSERGDSGNTIYF
DNA: TGTGCCAGCAGTGAAAGGGGGGATTCTGGAAACACCATATATTTT

J: TRBJ1-5
D: -
size: -
V: TRBV30
CDR3: CAWSVGGKQPQHF
DNA: TGTGCCTGGAGTGTGGGGGGAAAACAGCCCCAGCATTTT

J: TRBJ1-5
D: -
size: few
V: TRBV28
CDR3: CASSPNQPQHF
DNA: TGTGCCAGCAGTCCCAATCAGCCCCAGCATTTT

J: TRBJ1-5
D: -
size: -
V: TRBV28
CDR3: CASSSGTFVNSNQPQHF
DNA: TGTGCCAGCAGTTCCGGGACATTTGTCAATAGCAATCAGCCCCAGCATTTT

J: TRBJ1-1
D: TRBD1
size: -
V: TRBV24-1
CDR3: CATRVTGGFSTEAFF
DNA: TGTGCCACCAGAGTTACAGGGGGCTTCAGCACTGAAGCTTTCTTT

J: TRBJ1-1
D: -
size: -
V: TRBV2
CDR3: CASRLLPATEAFF
DNA: TGTGCCAGCAGGCTATTGCCTGCCACTGAAGCTTTCTTT

J: TRBJ2-2
D: TRBD2
size: -
V: TRBV7-3
CDR3: CASSLIPGGTGELFF
DNA: TGTGCCAGCAGCTTAATTCCGGGAGGCACCGGGGAGCTGTTTTTT

J: TRBJ1-5
D: -
size: -
V: TRBV28
CDR3: CASSLAGGGNQPQHF
DNA: TGTGCCAGCAGTTTAGCGGGAGGGGGCAATCAGCCCCAGCATTTT

J: TRBJ2-1
D: TRBD2
size: -
V: TRBV10-1
CDR3: CASGGLAGLSSYNEQFF
DNA: TGCGCCAGCGGAGGACTAGCGGGGTTAAGCTCCTACAATGAGCAGTTCTTC

J: TRBJ2-4
D: -
size: -
V: TRBV11-2
CDR3: CASSLVMGLGPLDF
DNA: TGTGCCAGCAGCTTAGTCATGGGACTCGGCCCCCTAGACTTC